The 22 T cell receptor beta chains below come from one sample, sequenced in a study of breast tumors, draining lymph nodes, adjacent tissues. TCRdb re-analysed the multiplex PCR reads in MiXCR, keeping a single row per CDR3 protein. The table includes 70,000 to 95,000 distinct CDR3 sequences, roughly a fifth detected once. Samples came from axillary lymph nodes draining the breast cancer. Sequencing was done on a sample of axillary lymph node tissue. The receptors shown here come from a female donor with breast cancer. Some clones in this sample may be carry-over from other donors' samples.

This clonotype was seen at least ten times. CDR3: CASSVVSSGNTIYF. The CDR3 DNA is TGTGCCAGCAGCGTAGTCTCCAGTGGAAACACCATATATTTT. The chain couples TRBV9 to TRBJ1-3; D remains unclear. The V gene's germline CDR1 is SGDLS and CDR2 YYNGEE. The germline V and J ends were trimmed by 0 bases and 3 bases, with 7 bases remaining between them. This CDR3 spans 14 amino acids.

The chain combines TRBV28 with TRBJ1-4, with a tentative D call TRBD1 (5 bases). Trimming took off 10 bases at V and 7 bases at J, with 25 bases between the two ends. The CDR3 is made up of 16 amino acids. Germline CDR1 reads MDHEN; CDR2 reads SYDVKM. CDR3: CATRGMWGEKGEKLFF. In nucleotides, the CDR3 is TGTGCCACCCGTGGAATGTGGGGGGAAAAGGGTGAAAAACTGTTTTTT.

At least ten counts were recorded for this clonotype. This rearrangement joins TRBV14 to TRBJ2-2; D is tentatively TRBD1 or TRBD2 (5 bases each). This CDR3 comprises 15 residues. V lost 1 base, J lost 1 base, and 7 bases lay in between. The V gene's germline CDR1 is SGHDN and CDR2 FVKESK. CDR3 loop: CASSQVGVNTGELFF. The CDR3 DNA reads as TGTGCCAGCAGCCAAGTGGGGGTGAACACCGGGGAGCTGTTTTTT. Together with reference TRBV14 and TRBJ2-2, the CDR3 gives the full variable domain: EAGVTQFPSHSVIEKGQTVTLRCDPISGHDNLYWYRRVMGKEIKFLLHFVKESKQDESGMPNNRFLAERTGGTYSTLKVQPAELEDSGVYFCASSQVGVNTGELFFGEGSRLTVL.

Worth noting for this clonotype: A much bigger clone sits one base away, suggesting this may be a read error. The chain has TRBV19 and TRBJ2-3; 10 bases line up with TRBD2. The J segment lost 3 bases and the V segment lost 7 bases, leaving 7 bases of the junction unmatched. Germline loops: CDR1 LNHDA, CDR2 SQIVND (reference sequence). The CDR3 length is 15 residues. CDR3 DNA sequence: TGTGCCAGTACCCCAAGCGGGAGGGCGACAGATACGCAGTATTTT. This gives the protein CASTPSGRATDTQYF.

This clonotype was detected ten times or more. V and J are TRBV7-8 and TRBJ2-1, with 11 bases matching TRBD2. Germline assignment: CDR1 SGHVS and CDR2 FQNEAQ. The CDR3 loop spans 19 amino acids. V lost 4 bases and J lost 0; bases outside the gene matches: 11. In DNA form, the CDR3 reads TGTGCCAGCAGCTCCCCATTGATAGCGGGAGGGAGCTCCTACAATGAGCAGTTCTTC. It specifies CASSSPLIAGGSSYNEQFF.

This clonotype occurred many times. V and J are TRBV20-1 and TRBJ2-2; 10 nucleotides agree with TRBD2. The CDR3 covers 14 residues. Germline V gene sequence: CDR1 DFQATT, CDR2 SNEGSKA (reference sequence). Unmatched junction bases numbered 4, after V lost 6 bases and J lost 3 bases. CDR3 region: CSARLAGHTGELFF. The CDR3 nucleotides are TGCAGTGCAAGACTAGCGGGCCACACCGGGGAGCTGTTTTTT.

This clonotype came up many times. The CDR3 nucleotides read TGTGCCAGTAGGAGGGAGGACTACAATGAGCAGTTCTTC. This encodes CASRREDYNEQFF. The rearrangement uses TRBV19 and TRBJ2-1; a possible D gene is TRBD2 (6 bases). CDR1 is LNHDA and CDR2 is SQIVND in the germline V gene (reference sequence). The CDR3 contains 13 residues. Trimming stripped 6 bases from V and 3 bases from J, with 9 bases between.

As to this clonotype: One end of the junction varies from germline; a read error may be responsible. The V and J genes are TRBV11-1 and TRBJ1-5; D might be TRBD1 (6 bases). The CDR3 extends over 16 amino acids. CDR1 is SGHAT and CDR2 is FQDESV in the germline V gene (reference sequence). The CDR3 bases are TGCGCCAGCAGCCAGAACCCAGGGGAGGTCAATCAGCCCCAGCATTTT. Its translation: CASSQNPGEVNQPQHF.

This clonotype was seen ten or more times. The chain employs TRBV20-1 and TRBJ2-5; 8 nucleotides line up with TRBD2. The junction had 13 bases not matched to a gene; V was cut back by 0 bases and J by 1 base. CDR1 is DFQATT, CDR2 SNEGSKA, per germline (reference sequence). CDR3 size: 18 residues. CDR3 DNA sequence: TGCAGTGCTAGAGATTCCAGGACTAGCCTAAACCTCCAAGAGACCCAGTACTTC. Its protein product is CSARDSRTSLNLQETQYF.

This clonotype occurred a few times. This sequence joins TRBV6-1 and TRBJ2-6; no definite D call. Trimming left V 7 bases short and J 0 bases short, with 4 bases between. The CDR3 covers 13 residues. Germline V gives CDR1 MNHNS, CDR2 SASEGT. The CDR3 DNA reads TGTGCCAGCACGACCTCTGGGGCCAACGTCCTGACTTTC. As protein: CASTTSGANVLTF.

This clonotype has ten or more counts. The rearrangement uses TRBV5-1 and TRBJ2-7, with 13 bases matching TRBD2. Germline CDR1 reads SGHRS; CDR2 reads YFSETQ. The J segment lost 7 bases and the V segment lost 4 bases, leaving 11 bases of the junction unmatched. This CDR3 is built from 16 residues. The CDR3 DNA sequence: TGCGCCAGCAGCCGATCACTAGCGGGAGGGCAGGAAGAGCAGTACTTC. Its translation: CASSRSLAGGQEEQYF.

This clonotype was recorded at least ten times. The chain joins TRBV5-4 to TRBJ1-2; the D is unclear. CDR3 length: 13 amino acids. Trimming stripped 0 bases from V and 6 bases from J, with 9 bases between. Germline values: CDR1 SGHNT, CDR2 YYREEE (reference sequence). This chain's CDR3 is CASSLDTENGYTF. The CDR3 coding sequence is TGTGCCAGCAGCTTGGACACGGAAAATGGCTACACCTTC. The full variable domain, its missing parts supplied by reference TRBV5-4 and TRBJ1-2, is ETGVTQSPTHLIKTRGQQVTLRCSSQSGHNTVSWYQQALGQGPQFIFQYYREEENGRGNFPPRFSGLQFPNYSSELNVNALELDDSALYLCASSLDTENGYTFGSGTRLTVV.

This clonotype was seen many times. The V call is TRBV20-1, the J call TRBJ2-5; D is ambiguous. Trimming cost V 0 bases and J 0 bases, with 8 bases left between them. The CDR3 is made up of 14 amino acids. Germline CDR1 is DFQATT and CDR2 is SNEGSKA (reference sequence). In DNA, the CDR3 is TGCAGTGCTAGAGATGGGCAGAACCAAGAGACCCAGTACTTC. Residues: CSARDGQNQETQYF.

Worth noting for this clonotype: One end of the junction varies from germline; a read error may be responsible. The chain joins TRBV20-1 to TRBJ2-7, with a possible D match to TRBD1 (5 bases). Germline loops: CDR1 DFQATT, CDR2 SNEGSKA (reference sequence). This CDR3 comprises 13 residues. CDR3 sequence reads: CSAVPGLPNERYF. CDR3 DNA sequence: TGCAGTGCTGTCCCAGGGCTCCCCAACGAGCGGTACTTC.

The sample holds many counts of this clonotype. This chain joins TRBV5-5 and TRBJ1-6; TRBD1 might be the D (5 bases). The V end lost 4 bases, the J end lost 7 bases, and 15 bases lay between the germline ends. Germline V lookup: CDR1 SGHKS, CDR2 YYEKEE (reference sequence). This CDR3 has 15 residues. In DNA form, the CDR3 reads TGTGCCAGCAGCGGACCGACAGTTCTAAATTCACCCCTCCACTTT. Translation gives CASSGPTVLNSPLHF.

The sample holds many counts of this clonotype. DNA of the CDR3: TGTGCCAGCAGTTTTGGAGGTGGATATAGCAATCAGCCCCAGCATTTT. Translating gives CASSFGGGYSNQPQHF. This chain joins TRBV6-6 and TRBJ1-5; D unclear. The CDR3 spans 16 residues. Germline V lookup: CDR1 MNHNY, CDR2 SVGAGI (reference sequence). Trimming removed 4 bases at V and 0 bases at J, with 13 bases between.

This clonotype showed up many times. This chain links TRBV7-9 with TRBJ2-5; tentatively, D is TRBD1 (5 bases). The CDR3 loop spans 13 amino acids. Germline values: CDR1 SEHNR, CDR2 FQNEAQ (reference sequence). V dropped 7 bases and J dropped 5 bases, with 14 bases sitting between them. The CDR3 DNA is TGTGCCAGCACCCCACAGGATTGGGAGACCCAGTACTTC. Translation gives CASTPQDWETQYF.

The table lists this clonotype with many counts. V usage is TRBV7-3 and J usage is TRBJ2-3; D unresolved. Trimming cost V 5 bases and J 0 bases, with 12 bases left between them. Per the germline V gene, CDR1 is SGHTA and CDR2 is FQGTGA. The CDR3 has 15 residues. The CDR3 DNA is TGTGCCAGCAGCCCAGACTCGGATAGCACAGATACGCAGTATTTT. This gives the protein CASSPDSDSTDTQYF.

This clonotype occurred many times. V gene TRBV19 combines with J gene TRBJ2-7; 9 bases are a match to TRBD1. V lost 3 bases and J lost 2; bases outside the gene matches: 2. The CDR3 loop spans 14 amino acids. The V gene's germline CDR1 is LNHDA and CDR2 SQIVND (reference sequence). CDR3 bases: TGTGCCAGTAGTATGGGACAGGGAGCCTACGAGCAGTACTTC. Translated: CASSMGQGAYEQYF.

There are many counts of this clonotype. The J gene is TRBJ1-5, the V gene TRBV20-1, with 8 bases matching TRBD1. Trimming removed 4 bases from V and 5 bases from J; junction bases left unmatched: 7. Per the germline V gene, CDR1 is DFQATT and CDR2 is SNEGSKA (reference sequence). The CDR3 consists of 14 residues. The CDR3 is CSATSDRGYQPQHF. DNA for the CDR3: TGCAGTGCTACCAGCGACAGGGGTTATCAGCCCCAGCATTTT.

This clonotype was detected ten times or more. The V and J genes are TRBV7-9 and TRBJ2-6; 8 bases match TRBD1. The germline V gene has CDR1 SEHNR and CDR2 FQNEAQ (reference sequence). CDR3 length equals 21 residues. The V and J ends lost 4 bases and 1 base, in that order; junction bases with no gene match: 18. CDR3 sequence: CASSSTDRGPSHDSGANVLTF. The CDR3 DNA sequence: TGTGCCAGCAGCTCCACCGACAGGGGACCTTCCCACGATTCTGGGGCCAACGTCCTGACTTTC. Full variable domain (rest looked up from reference TRBV7-9 and TRBJ2-6): DTGVSQNPRHKITKRGQNVTFRCDPISEHNRLYWYRQTLGQGPEFLTYFQNEAQLEKSRLLSDRFSAERPKGSFSTLEIQRTEQGDSAMYLCASSSTDRGPSHDSGANVLTFGAGSRLTVL.

This clonotype is termed medium-sized (0.01 to 0.1%). V and J are TRBV7-2 and TRBJ2-1; TRBD1 agrees at 8 bases. Unmatched junction bases numbered 10, after V lost 3 bases and J lost 6 bases. The CDR3 runs to 16 residues. The germline V gene has CDR1 SGHTA and CDR2 FQGNSA. The CDR3 DNA reads TGTGCCAGCAGCTTCCAGTCCCAGGGGGCACGCAATGAGCAGTTCTTC. Residues: CASSFQSQGARNEQFF.